The 8 T cell receptor beta chains presented below share a single source sample, sequenced in a study of cytomegalovirus exposure and HLA in healthy donors. The table came from immunoSEQ multiplex PCR; TCRdb's copy has only in-frame clones and leaves some out. The sample yields about 400,000 clones, about nine tenths seen once. Sequenced input: PBMCs. The receptors shown here come from a woman aged 18-29 years in good health and CMV-seronegative.

V is TRBV10-1 and J is TRBJ2-1; TRBD2 is a possible D gene (6 bases). CDR3 size: 13 residues. V shed 8 bases and J shed 13 bases, with 21 bases lying between them. The germline CDR1 and CDR2 sequences are WNHNN and SYGVQD (reference sequence). The CDR3 DNA is TGCGCCAGCTCCTACACAGGCTCCGGGGGACAGTTCTTC. This gives the protein CASSYTGSGGQFF.

The chain is built from TRBV5-4 and TRBJ2-1; 10 nucleotides align to TRBD2. The CDR3 runs 13 residues. Per the germline V gene, CDR1 is SGHNT and CDR2 is YYREEE (reference sequence). Losses at the gene ends were 6 bases for V and 8 bases for J; bases not matched to a gene: 5. CDR3 nucleotides: TGTGCCAGCACCCCAGCGGGGGGGGATGAGCAGTTCTTC. It codes for CASTPAGGDEQFF.

This clone was seen only a few times. The genes are TRBV2 and TRBJ1-2, with 9 bases identical to TRBD1. With 3 bases clipped from V and 4 bases from J, the junction kept 9 bases outside the gene matches. Germline CDR1 SNHLY, CDR2 FYNNEI. The CDR3 totals 16 residues. The CDR3 DNA is TGTGCCAGCAGTGAGACGGGACAGGGATGGAGCTATGGCTACACCTTC. Translated: CASSETGQGWSYGYTF. The whole variable domain, filled in from reference TRBV2 and TRBJ1-2, reads EPEVTQTPSHQVTQMGQEVILRCVPISNHLYFYWYRQILGQKVEFLVSFYNNEISEKSEIFDDQFSVERPDGSNFTLKIRSTKLEDSAMYFCASSETGQGWSYGYTFGSGTRLTVV.

V is TRBV7-2 and J is TRBJ1-1; no reliable D call. Trimming stripped 1 base from V and 6 bases from J, with 9 bases between. This CDR3 is 13 amino acids long. Germline CDR1 SGHTA, CDR2 FQGNSA. This chain's CDR3 is CASSLERLSEAFF. The CDR3, as DNA: TGTGCCAGCAGCTTAGAACGGTTGTCTGAAGCTTTCTTT.

The J gene is TRBJ1-2, the V gene TRBV10-3; unclear D gene. V was cut by 4 bases and J by 2 bases, with 17 bases left in between. This CDR3 comprises 16 residues. CDR1 is ENHRY, CDR2 SYGVKD, per germline. As DNA, the CDR3 is TGTGCCATCAGTGGAGTAGGTATAGAGGCGAACTATGGCTACACCTTC. Amino acids: CAISGVGIEANYGYTF.

V gene TRBV10-3 combines with J gene TRBJ2-2, with D possibly TRBD1 on 6 matching bases. This CDR3 contains 15 residues. Germline V gives CDR1 ENHRY, CDR2 SYGVKD. Deletions cut 7 bases from V and 1 base from J, with 13 bases between. The CDR3 DNA sequence: TGTGCCATCAAGGGTCAGGGGCGGAACACCGGGGAGCTGTTTTTT. Translation: CAIKGQGRNTGELFF.

The CDR3 loop reads CATSRGRGGEGDTQYF. Written as DNA, the CDR3 is TGTGCCACCAGCAGAGGACGGGGAGGTGAGGGAGATACGCAGTATTTT. V is TRBV15 and J is TRBJ2-3, with D tentatively TRBD2 (6 bases). The CDR3 runs 16 residues. Germline V lookup: CDR1 LNHNV, CDR2 YYDKDF (reference sequence). V lost 1 base, J lost 5 bases, and 16 bases lay in between.

The V call is TRBV6-5, the J call TRBJ2-7; 7 nucleotides line up with TRBD2. J lost 4 bases, V lost 1 base, and 7 bases had no gene match. From germline, CDR1 is MNHEY and CDR2 SVGAGI. CDR3 length: 15 residues. The CDR3 DNA reads as TGTGCCAGCAGTTACTTTGGTAGCGGGTTGTACGAGCAGTACTTC. It is translated as CASSYFGSGLYEQYF.